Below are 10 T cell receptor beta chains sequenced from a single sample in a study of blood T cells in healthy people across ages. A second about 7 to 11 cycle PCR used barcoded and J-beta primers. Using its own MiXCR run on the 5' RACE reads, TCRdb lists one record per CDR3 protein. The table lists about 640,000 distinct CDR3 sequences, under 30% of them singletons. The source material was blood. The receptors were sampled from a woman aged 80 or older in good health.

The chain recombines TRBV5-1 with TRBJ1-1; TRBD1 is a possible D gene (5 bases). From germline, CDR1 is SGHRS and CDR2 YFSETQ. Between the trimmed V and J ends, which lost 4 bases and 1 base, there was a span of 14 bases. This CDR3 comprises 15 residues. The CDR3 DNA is TGCGCCAGCAGCCCTTCGGGACGGCAGAACACTGAAGCTTTCTTT. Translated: CASSPSGRQNTEAFF.

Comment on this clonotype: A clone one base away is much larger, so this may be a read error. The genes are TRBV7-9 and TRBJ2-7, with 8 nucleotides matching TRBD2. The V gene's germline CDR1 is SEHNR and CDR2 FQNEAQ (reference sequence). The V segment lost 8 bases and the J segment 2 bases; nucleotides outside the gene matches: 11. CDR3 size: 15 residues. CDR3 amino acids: CASVRRGAAAYEQYF. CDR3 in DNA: TGTGCCAGCGTCCGGCGGGGGGCAGCAGCCTACGAGCAGTACTTC.

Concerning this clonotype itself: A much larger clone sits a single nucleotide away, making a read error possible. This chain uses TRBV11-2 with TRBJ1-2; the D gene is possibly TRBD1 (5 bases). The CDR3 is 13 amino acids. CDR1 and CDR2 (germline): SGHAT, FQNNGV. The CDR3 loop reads CASSLIRDHGHTF. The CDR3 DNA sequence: TGTGCCAGCAGCTTAATCAGGGACCATGGCCACACCTTC.

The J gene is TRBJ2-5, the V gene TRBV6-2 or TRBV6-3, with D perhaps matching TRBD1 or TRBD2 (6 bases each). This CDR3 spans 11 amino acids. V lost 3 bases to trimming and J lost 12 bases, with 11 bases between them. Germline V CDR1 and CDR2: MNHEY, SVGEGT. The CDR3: CASSYTGRKYF. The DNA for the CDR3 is TGTGCCAGCAGTTATACAGGGAGGAAGTACTTC.

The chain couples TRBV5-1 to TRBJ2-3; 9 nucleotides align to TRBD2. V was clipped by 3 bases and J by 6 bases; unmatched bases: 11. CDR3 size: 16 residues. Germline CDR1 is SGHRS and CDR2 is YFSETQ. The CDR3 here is CASSSVRGGAGDTQYF. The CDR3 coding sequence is TGCGCCAGCAGCTCGGTTCGCGGGGGGGCCGGTGATACGCAGTATTTT. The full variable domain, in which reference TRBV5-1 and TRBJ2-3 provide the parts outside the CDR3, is KAGVTQTPRYLIKTRGQQVTLSCSPISGHRSVSWYQQTPGQGLQFLFEYFSETQRNKGNFPGRFSGRQFSNSRSEMNVSTLELGDSALYLCASSSVRGGAGDTQYFGPGTRLTVL.

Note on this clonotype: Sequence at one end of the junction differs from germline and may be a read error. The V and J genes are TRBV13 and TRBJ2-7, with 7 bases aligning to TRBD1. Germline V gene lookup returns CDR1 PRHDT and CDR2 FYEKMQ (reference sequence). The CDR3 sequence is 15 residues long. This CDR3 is CTSSLGGRSFYEQYF. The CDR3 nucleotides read TGTACCAGCAGCTTAGGGGGCAGGTCCTTCTACGAGCAGTACTTC.

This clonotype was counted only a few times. The DNA for the CDR3 is TGTGCCAGCAGCCCGGACGGGCATCGGACGGAAAAACTGTTTTTT. It is translated as CASSPDGHRTEKLFF. The chain recombines TRBV6-5 with TRBJ1-4, with D unclear. The CDR3 contains 15 residues. Trimming cost V 6 bases and J 8 bases, with 19 bases left between them. Germline V gene sequence: CDR1 MNHEY, CDR2 SVGAGI.

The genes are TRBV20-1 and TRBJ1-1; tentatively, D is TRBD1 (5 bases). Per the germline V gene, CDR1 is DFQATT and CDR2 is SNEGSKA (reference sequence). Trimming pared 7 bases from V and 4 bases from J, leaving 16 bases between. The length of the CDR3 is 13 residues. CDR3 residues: CSVVQGGFTEAFF. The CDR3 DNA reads TGCAGTGTAGTCCAGGGCGGCTTCACTGAAGCTTTCTTT.

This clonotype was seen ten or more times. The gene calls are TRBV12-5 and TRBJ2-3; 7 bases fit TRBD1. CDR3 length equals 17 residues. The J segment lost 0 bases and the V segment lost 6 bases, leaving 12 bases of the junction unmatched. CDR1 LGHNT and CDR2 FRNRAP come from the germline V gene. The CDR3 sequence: CASGKNPGTVSTDTQYF. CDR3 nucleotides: TGTGCTAGTGGAAAAAATCCCGGGACAGTGAGCACAGATACGCAGTATTTT. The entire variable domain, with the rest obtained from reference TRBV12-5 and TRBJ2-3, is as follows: DARVTQTPRHKVTEMGQEVTMRCQPILGHNTVFWYRQTMMQGLELLAYFRNRAPLDDSGMPKDRFSAEMPDATLATLKIQPSEPRDSAVYFCASGKNPGTVSTDTQYFGPGTRLTVL.

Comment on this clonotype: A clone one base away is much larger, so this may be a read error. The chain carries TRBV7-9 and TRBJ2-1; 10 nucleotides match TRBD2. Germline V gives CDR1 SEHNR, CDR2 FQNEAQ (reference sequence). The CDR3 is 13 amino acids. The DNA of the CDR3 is TGTGCCAGCAGAGGGACTAGCGACAATGAGCGGTTCTTC. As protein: CASRGTSDNERFF.